This T cell receptor beta chain derives from a study of cytomegalovirus exposure and HLA in healthy donors. 60 Vbeta and 13 Jbeta primers were used in PCR. Sequencing used immunoSEQ multiplex PCR; TCRdb keeps in-frame clones, though not all of them. The sample records around 150,000 clones, over 60% being singletons. Whole-study findings and limits: Associated with cytomegalovirus, according to the listing, were around 160 TCR beta chains.

Worth noting for this clone: What it binds is not known.

Germline CDR1 reads SNHLY; CDR2 reads FYNNEI. The CDR3 is made up of 18 amino acids. V lost 6 bases and J lost 0; bases outside the gene matches: 7. V usage is TRBV2 and J usage is TRBJ2-1; TRBD2 agrees at 14 bases. This receptor was obtained from a female donor in good health and CMV-seropositive. Material for sequencing was PBMCs. DNA for the CDR3: TGTGCCAGCAGGTCGGGACTAGCGGGAGTGAGCTCCTACAATGAGCAGTTCTTC. It specifies CASRSGLAGVSSYNEQFF.